A selection of T cell receptor beta chains follows, all from one sample in a study of blood T cell repertoires in COVID-19. The method was immunoSEQ multiplex PCR; TCRdb's version includes in-frame clones alone and lacks a portion of them. The table has roughly 410,000 clones, about nine tenths seen once. Sequencing was done on a sample of peripheral blood. These receptors all come from a woman aged 40 to 49 with COVID-19, enrolled during active disease. Both conserved end residues are trimmed from each CDR3. Fields, in order: J gene, V gene, CDR3 protein.

j_call: TRBJ2-3; v_call: TRBV2; cdr3_aa: ASKELARSTDTQY
j_call: TRBJ1-4; v_call: TRBV19; cdr3_aa: ASKDAGINEKLF
j_call: TRBJ1-5; v_call: TRBV3-1/TRBV3-2; cdr3_aa: ASSQARGRVLNQPQH
j_call: TRBJ1-1; v_call: TRBV29-1; cdr3_aa: SVERSAEAF
j_call: TRBJ2-1; v_call: TRBV3-1/TRBV3-2; cdr3_aa: ASSQETSGSGEQF
j_call: TRBJ2-7; v_call: TRBV7-2; cdr3_aa: ASSLGPVDRDYEQY
j_call: TRBJ1-3; v_call: TRBV4-3; cdr3_aa: ASSQSEIRNSGNTIY
j_call: TRBJ1-3; v_call: TRBV7-6; cdr3_aa: ASSLAGRGENTIY
j_call: TRBJ1-6; v_call: TRBV5-1; cdr3_aa: ASSLDPGQSFN
j_call: TRBJ1-2; v_call: TRBV20-1; cdr3_aa: RAGGPEGYT
j_call: TRBJ1-2; v_call: TRBV7-9; cdr3_aa: ASSRITGVDGYT
j_call: TRBJ1-5; v_call: TRBV6-5; cdr3_aa: ASSYAGTGNQPQH
j_call: TRBJ1-1; v_call: TRBV28; cdr3_aa: ASSLSRGTEAF
j_call: TRBJ1-2; v_call: TRBV4-3; cdr3_aa: ASSQDPWTGEVGYGYT
j_call: TRBJ2-3; v_call: TRBV7-3; cdr3_aa: ASSASGGPTDTQY
j_call: TRBJ1-1; v_call: TRBV10-2; cdr3_aa: ASRIHPGQGAAEAF
j_call: TRBJ1-1; v_call: TRBV24-1; cdr3_aa: ATSDEQDTEAF
j_call: TRBJ1-2; v_call: TRBV19; cdr3_aa: ASQRTGAYYGYT
j_call: TRBJ2-2; v_call: TRBV11-2; cdr3_aa: ASSLFPGTGAGELF
j_call: TRBJ2-3; v_call: TRBV16; cdr3_aa: ASTSDRGGTDTQY